One and the same sample provided the 29 T cell receptor beta chains below, sequenced in a study of CD8 T cells in ankylosing spondylitis. TCRdb passed the 5' RACE reads through MiXCR, listing each CDR3 protein once. The sample has hundreds of thousands of distinct CDR3 sequences; around 19% are singletons. Sequenced: blood, either unsorted or a sorted T cell fraction (not recorded which). The source is a male donor with ankylosing spondylitis or in good health (not recorded which).

The chain links TRBV30 to TRBJ1-4; D ambiguous. The germline V gene has CDR1 GTSNPN and CDR2 SVGIG (reference sequence). V lost 0 bases and J 2 bases, leaving 7 bases between the germline ends. This CDR3 region has 14 residues. This CDR3 reads CAWSVKSTNEKLFF. The CDR3 region has the DNA TGTGCCTGGAGTGTAAAGTCTACTAATGAAAAACTGTTTTTT.

The chain joins TRBV5-1 to TRBJ2-1; TRBD2 might be the D (6 bases). The V gene's germline CDR1 is SGHRS and CDR2 YFSETQ. Trimming took off 7 bases at V and 1 base at J, with 12 bases between the two ends. The CDR3 extends over 14 amino acids. DNA for the CDR3: TGCGCCAGCCATCCGGGGGAATCCTACAATGAGCAGTTCTTC. Residues: CASHPGESYNEQFF.

The gene calls are TRBV11-2 and TRBJ1-1, with D tentatively TRBD1 (5 bases). V was pared by 2 bases and J by 3 bases, with 22 bases between. Germline CDR1 reads SGHAT; CDR2 reads FQNNGV. This CDR3 contains 18 residues. In nucleotides, the CDR3 is TGTGCCAGCAGCTTATTATCGGGACCGGGGGGGGTGGACACTGAAGCTTTCTTT. It specifies CASSLLSGPGGVDTEAFF.

This clonotype came up a few times. The rearrangement links TRBV27 to TRBJ2-2; no clear D. CDR1 and CDR2 (germline): MNHEY, SMNVEV (reference sequence). V lost 6 bases, J lost 4 bases, and 12 bases lay in between. This CDR3 comprises 14 residues. This CDR3 is CASRPVGRTGELFF. Here the CDR3 DNA reads TGTGCCAGCAGGCCAGTAGGACGCACCGGGGAGCTGTTTTTT.

This clonotype showed up just once. V gene TRBV20-1 combines with J gene TRBJ1-5; 7 bases fit TRBD1. Germline loops: CDR1 DFQATT, CDR2 SNEGSKA (reference sequence). V lost 6 bases to trimming and J lost 3 bases; unmatched junction nucleotides: 11. The CDR3 extends over 15 amino acids. The CDR3 DNA sequence: TGCAGTGCCCGCTTAGGGACAGATTCCAATCAGCCCCAGCATTTT. Its translation: CSARLGTDSNQPQHF.

This clonotype appeared a single time. The chain has TRBV5-1 and TRBJ2-5; D gene ambiguous. Germline V gene sequence: CDR1 SGHRS, CDR2 YFSETQ. The CDR3 runs to 13 residues. Trimming removed 4 bases from V and 0 bases from J, with 7 bases in between. The CDR3 region is CASSQPDQETQYF. The CDR3 coding sequence is TGCGCCAGCAGCCAGCCAGACCAAGAGACCCAGTACTTC.

This clonotype showed up just a few times. The chain has TRBV29-1 and TRBJ2-4, with TRBD2 matching 13 bases. J was trimmed by 0 bases and V by 7 bases; bases with no gene match: 9. The CDR3 consists of 17 residues. CDR1 is SQVTM and CDR2 is ANQGSEA in the germline V gene. The CDR3 protein is CSAAGTSGNLAKNIQYF. The CDR3 coding sequence is TGCAGCGCTGCGGGGACTAGCGGGAACCTAGCCAAAAACATTCAGTACTTC.

This clonotype was observed a few times. The rearrangement uses TRBV5-4 and TRBJ2-2; a possible D gene is TRBD2 (5 bases). The germline V gene has CDR1 SGHNT and CDR2 YYREEE (reference sequence). V was trimmed by 5 bases and J by 4 bases, leaving 12 bases between them. This CDR3 contains 14 residues. The CDR3 coding sequence is TGTGCCAGCAGTCGGAAAGAGGGCACCGGGGAGCTGTTTTTT. It encodes CASSRKEGTGELFF.

This clonotype was seen only a few times. V gene TRBV20-1 combines with J gene TRBJ2-7; D is possibly TRBD1 (5 bases). The CDR3 contains 14 residues. The ends were cut back, 2 bases at V and 0 bases at J, with 11 bases in the middle. Germline assignment: CDR1 DFQATT and CDR2 SNEGSKA (reference sequence). CDR3 nucleotide sequence: TGCAGTGCTAGATCCCCCGACAGCTCCTACGAGCAGTACGTC. Translating it yields CSARSPDSSYEQYV.

The V gene is TRBV12-3 or TRBV12-4, the J gene TRBJ1-1; D not certain. V was cut by 6 bases and J by 0 bases, with 5 bases left in between. The CDR3 extends over 12 amino acids. The CDR3 DNA reads as TGTGCCAGCAGGCAACTGAACACTGAAGCTTTCTTT. Translation gives CASRQLNTEAFF.

About this clonotype itself: At one of its ends the junction is not consistent with the germline gene, which may arise from a read error. The chain is built from TRBV15 and TRBJ2-1; possible D gene TRBD2, 5 bases. The CDR3 runs 13 residues. Per the germline V gene, CDR1 is LNHNV and CDR2 is YYDKDF (reference sequence). The CDR3 here is CATRREGSGEQFF. The CDR3 DNA is TGTGCCACCAGAAGAGAAGGGAGCGGTGAGCAGTTCTTC.

V and J are TRBV6-1 and TRBJ1-1, with 8 positions matching TRBD1. CDR1 is MNHNS, CDR2 SASEGT, per germline. The CDR3 sequence is 14 residues long. V was clipped by 7 bases and J by 4 bases; unmatched bases: 8. This chain's CDR3 is CASNPTGGSTEAFF. DNA of the CDR3: TGTGCCAGCAACCCAACAGGGGGAAGCACTGAAGCTTTCTTT.

The V call is TRBV12-3 or TRBV12-4, the J call TRBJ1-1; D gene unclear. Trimming pared 6 bases from V and 2 bases from J, leaving 10 bases between. The CDR3 extends over 13 amino acids. CDR3 in amino acids: CASRSGVNTEAFF. CDR3 DNA: TGTGCCAGCAGATCCGGCGTTAACACTGAAGCTTTCTTT.

V gene TRBV19 combines with J gene TRBJ1-1, with a possible D match to TRBD1 (5 bases). V lost 7 bases and J lost 6, with 18 bases in between. Per germline, CDR1 LNHDA and CDR2 SQIVND (reference sequence). The CDR3 loop spans 14 amino acids. CDR3 nucleotide sequence: TGTGCCAGTACCCGGGGCGGAGGGAGTGCTGAAGCTTTCTTT. This sequence encodes CASTRGGGSAEAFF.

This clonotype was counted only a few times. CDR3: CASSETGRGGEKLFF. DNA of the CDR3: TGTGCCAGCAGCGAGACGGGACGCGGGGGTGAAAAACTGTTTTTT. The J gene is TRBJ1-4, the V gene TRBV9; D might be TRBD1 (5 bases). V gave up 3 bases and J gave up 7 bases, with 16 bases separating them. The CDR3 length is 15 residues. Looked up from germline, CDR1 is SGDLS and CDR2 is YYNGEE.

The gene calls are TRBV11-1 and TRBJ1-1, with D uncertain. This CDR3 has 14 amino acids. V was shortened by 2 bases and J by 0 bases, with 7 bases between the two germline ends. The germline CDR1 and CDR2 sequences are SGHAT and FQDESV (reference sequence). Here the CDR3 reads CASSLHIMNTEAFF. The CDR3 DNA reads as TGTGCCAGCAGCTTACACATCATGAACACTGAAGCTTTCTTT. Based on the CDR3 plus reference TRBV11-1 and TRBJ1-1, the full variable domain is EAEVAQSPRYKITEKSQAVAFWCDPISGHATLYWYRQILGQGPELLVQFQDESVVDDSQLPKDRFSAERLKGVDSTLKIQPAELGDSAMYLCASSLHIMNTEAFFGQGTRLTVV.

J is TRBJ2-7 and V is TRBV10-3; no clear D gene. The CDR3 extends over 11 amino acids. Trimming removed 10 bases at V and 2 bases at J, with 9 bases between. Looked up from germline, CDR1 is ENHRY and CDR2 is SYGVKD. This CDR3 is CATGSAYEQYV. Here the CDR3 DNA reads TGTGCCACCGGGTCCGCCTACGAGCAGTACGTC.

A few counts support this clonotype. The rearrangement uses TRBV20-1 and TRBJ2-2; 7 positions match TRBD2. Germline V CDR1 and CDR2: DFQATT, SNEGSKA (reference sequence). The V gene end was trimmed by 0 bases and the J gene end by 5 bases; junction bases not matched to a gene: 9. The CDR3 runs 16 residues. In DNA form, the CDR3 reads TGCAGTGCTAGAGACGGCAGATCAGCGGGGACCGGGGAGCTGTTTTTT. Its protein product is CSARDGRSAGTGELFF.

This clonotype was observed a handful of times. This chain joins TRBV29-1 and TRBJ2-2; no clear D gene. V was pared by 7 bases and J by 3 bases, with 6 bases between. Germline V gene data show CDR1 as SQVTM and CDR2 as ANQGSEA. This CDR3 is 11 amino acids long. This chain's CDR3 is CSGKYTGELFF. Written as DNA, the CDR3 is TGCAGCGGTAAATACACCGGGGAGCTGTTTTTT.

The CDR3 DNA reads as TGTGCCAGCAGGGGACTAGGACAGGGAGTATCCTACGAGCAGTACGTC. Protein product: CASRGLGQGVSYEQYV. The chain employs TRBV6-6 and TRBJ2-7, with D possibly being TRBD1 or TRBD2 (8 bases each). The ends were cut back, 6 bases at V and 1 base at J, with 19 bases in the middle. CDR3 size: 16 residues. Germline V CDR1 and CDR2: MNHNY, SVGAGI (reference sequence).

The genes are TRBV5-1 and TRBJ2-1; 15 bases map to TRBD2. CDR1 and CDR2 (germline): SGHRS, YFSETQ. The V gene end was trimmed by 3 bases and the J gene end by 8 bases; junction bases not matched to a gene: 6. This CDR3 comprises 16 residues. The CDR3 DNA is TGCGCCAGCAGCTCCGGACTAGCGGGAGGGAGTGATGAGCAGTTCTTC. Its translation: CASSSGLAGGSDEQFF.

The rearrangement uses TRBV19 and TRBJ1-3, with D possibly TRBD1 on 5 matching bases. Germline lookup yields CDR1 LNHDA and CDR2 SQIVND (reference sequence). The length of the CDR3 is 15 residues. The V end lost 4 bases, the J end lost 2 bases, and 12 bases lay between the germline ends. The CDR3 sequence: CASSNRQLTGNTIYF. The CDR3 nucleotides are TGTGCCAGTAGTAACCGACAGCTTACTGGAAACACCATATATTTT.

About this clonotype itself: In this CDR3 the conserved last residue, phenylalanine or tryptophan, is missing, so a read error is likely. The chain links TRBV28 to TRBJ1-1; TRBD1 agrees at 11 bases. CDR1 and CDR2 from the germline V gene are MDHEN and SYDVKM. V was pared by 5 bases and J by 0 bases, with 8 bases of the junction left unmatched. This CDR3 comprises 17 residues. Here the CDR3 reads CASSAWTGGSMNTEAFY. The CDR3 coding sequence is TGTGCCAGCAGTGCGTGGACAGGGGGCAGCATGAACACTGAAGCTTTCTAT.

This clonotype was found a few times. The chain has TRBV5-4 and TRBJ2-1, with D possibly being TRBD2 (5 bases). V lost 0 bases to trimming and J lost 9 bases, with 13 bases between them. The CDR3 is made up of 14 amino acids. The germline gives CDR1 SGHNT, CDR2 YYREEE (reference sequence). As DNA, the CDR3 is TGTGCCAGCAGCTTGGAACTCCCCCGGGGTGAGCAGTTCTTC. This translates into CASSLELPRGEQFF.

This clonotype showed up many times. The gene calls are TRBV10-3 and TRBJ2-1, with D tentatively TRBD2 (5 bases). The CDR3 contains 14 residues. CDR1 is ENHRY, CDR2 SYGVKD, per germline. Trimming stripped 7 bases from V and 9 bases from J, with 19 bases between. The CDR3 coding sequence is TGTGCCATCATTCCAGACGGGAAAAGTAGTGAGCAGTTCTTC. Translation: CAIIPDGKSSEQFF.

The J gene is TRBJ1-4, the V gene TRBV10-3; 7 nucleotides agree with TRBD1. The germline gives CDR1 ENHRY, CDR2 SYGVKD. The CDR3 loop spans 17 amino acids. The V and J ends lost 8 bases and 7 bases, in that order; junction bases with no gene match: 19. The CDR3 sequence: CAISPTLQGRAVEKLFF. For the CDR3, the DNA is TGTGCCATCTCCCCCACGTTACAGGGGAGGGCAGTTGAAAAACTGTTTTTT.

The CDR3 bases are TGTGCCAGCAGCTTCCGTGGGTTAGCTGCAGATACGCAGTATTTT. Translating gives CASSFRGLAADTQYF. The gene calls are TRBV7-2 and TRBJ2-3; no reliable D call. V was trimmed by 3 bases and J by 4 bases, leaving 14 bases between them. Germline V gene lookup returns CDR1 SGHTA and CDR2 FQGNSA. This CDR3 has 15 residues.

This clonotype was observed a single time. The chain is built from TRBV2 and TRBJ1-5; D gene uncertain. Between the trimmed V and J ends, which lost 0 bases and 1 base, there was a span of 10 bases. The length of the CDR3 is 16 residues. Germline CDR1 reads SNHLY; CDR2 reads FYNNEI. The chain's CDR3 is CASSEARGMSNQPQHF. CDR3 sequence (DNA): TGTGCCAGCAGTGAAGCACGGGGAATGAGCAATCAGCCCCAGCATTTT. The full variable domain, in which reference TRBV2 and TRBJ1-5 provide the parts outside the CDR3, is EPEVTQTPSHQVTQMGQEVILRCVPISNHLYFYWYRQILGQKVEFLVSFYNNEISEKSEIFDDQFSVERPDGSNFTLKIRSTKLEDSAMYFCASSEARGMSNQPQHFGDGTRLSIL.

The V call is TRBV24-1, the J call TRBJ2-1; TRBD1 matches at 9 bases. CDR3 length equals 14 residues. From germline, CDR1 is KGHDR and CDR2 SFDVKD. Germline trimming cut 5 bases from V and 8 bases from J; bases unmatched to any gene: 6. The CDR3 protein is CATSAGTGFHEQFF. In DNA form, the CDR3 reads TGTGCCACCAGTGCTGGGACAGGGTTCCATGAGCAGTTCTTC.